Below are 20 T cell receptor beta chains sequenced from a single sample in a study of cytomegalovirus exposure and HLA in healthy donors. The primer mix had 60 Vbeta and 13 Jbeta primers. The repertoire was sequenced with immunoSEQ multiplex PCR; TCRdb's copy has only in-frame clones and lacks some. The profile covers roughly 110,000 clones, with over 65% appearing a single time and 4.2% taken by the ten largest. The specimen sequenced was PBMCs. These receptors originate from a middle-aged woman in good health and CMV-seropositive.

The chain recombines TRBV5-4 with TRBJ1-2; 9 bases match TRBD1. Germline V lookup: CDR1 SGHNT, CDR2 YYREEE (reference sequence). Unmatched junction bases numbered 5, after V lost 3 bases and J lost 2 bases. CDR3 length equals 15 residues. The CDR3 loop reads CASSSPGQGNYGYTF. As DNA, the CDR3 is TGTGCCAGCAGCTCACCGGGACAGGGAAACTATGGCTACACCTTC.

In its sample, this clone was seen once. The chain combines TRBV7-2 with TRBJ2-2; 9 nucleotides match TRBD1. This CDR3 has 15 residues. V dropped 10 bases and J dropped 6; count of bases not matched to a gene: 12. The germline CDR1 and CDR2 sequences are SGHTA and FQGNSA. CDR3 in DNA: TGTGCCAACTTAAAACCGGGACAGGGTTCCGGGGAGCTGTTTTTT. Translated, it gives CANLKPGQGSGELFF.

This clone has just a few counts. This rearrangement joins TRBV4-1 to TRBJ2-3; 8 nucleotides agree with TRBD1. This CDR3 comprises 14 residues. Losses at the gene ends were 4 bases for V and 7 bases for J; bases not matched to a gene: 7. Germline V lookup: CDR1 MGHRA, CDR2 YSYEKL. CDR3 loop: CASSRDRLLNTQYF. CDR3 nucleotide sequence: TGCGCCAGCAGCCGGGACAGGCTGTTGAATACGCAGTATTTT.

This clone came up a few times. The genes are TRBV18 and TRBJ2-7, with D perhaps matching TRBD2 (5 bases). The V end lost 0 bases, the J end lost 7 bases, and 16 bases lay between the germline ends. This CDR3 spans 15 amino acids. CDR1 is KGHSH, CDR2 LQKENI, per germline. The CDR3 sequence is CASSPPSAGSEEQYF. As DNA, the CDR3 is TGTGCCAGCTCACCACCCTCCGCGGGCTCAGAAGAGCAGTACTTC.

This chain connects TRBV5-4 to TRBJ2-5; the match to TRBD1 covers 7 bases. The CDR3 is 15 amino acids. Germline CDR1 reads SGHNT; CDR2 reads YYREEE (reference sequence). Losses at the gene ends were 7 bases for V and 5 bases for J; bases not matched to a gene: 14. CDR3 sequence reads: CASGSRDSEIETQYF. CDR3 nucleotide sequence: TGTGCCAGCGGCTCCCGGGACAGTGAAATTGAGACCCAGTACTTC.

The chain uses TRBV18 and TRBJ1-1; D perhaps matches TRBD1 (5 bases). CDR3 length: 14 amino acids. Trimming cost V 4 bases and J 3 bases, with 12 bases left between them. Looked up from germline, CDR1 is KGHSH and CDR2 is LQKENI. In DNA, the CDR3 is TGTGCCAGCTCACTGCAGGGTAGGGACACTGAAGCTTTCTTT. It is translated as CASSLQGRDTEAFF.

This rearrangement joins TRBV7-9 to TRBJ2-1, with D tentatively TRBD2 (7 bases). Germline CDR1 is SEHNR and CDR2 is FQNEAQ (reference sequence). CDR3 length equals 14 residues. V shed 4 bases and J shed 10 bases, with 17 bases lying between them. CDR3 protein: CASSSARGGAEQFF. As DNA, the CDR3 is TGTGCCAGCAGCTCGGCAAGGGGGGGTGCAGAGCAGTTCTTC.

The V and J genes are TRBV5-1 and TRBJ2-4; 7 positions agree with TRBD1. Germline CDR1 SGHRS, CDR2 YFSETQ. There are 15 residues in the CDR3. V shed 2 bases, J shed 1 base, and the junction held 3 bases outside the gene matches. The CDR3 loop reads CASSLGGAAKNIQYF. DNA of the CDR3: TGCGCCAGCAGCTTAGGGGGCGCGGCCAAAAACATTCAGTACTTC.

This clone was seen only once. Here the CDR3 reads CASRNTGVGYTF. CDR3 in DNA: TGTGCCAGCAGAAACACAGGGGTAGGCTACACCTTC. The chain employs TRBV6-6 and TRBJ1-2; 7 positions match TRBD1. Germline CDR1 and CDR2: MNHNY and SVGAGI (reference sequence). The CDR3 has 12 amino acids. Germline trimming cut 6 bases from V and 8 bases from J; bases unmatched to any gene: 6.

This clone was counted once. The J gene is TRBJ2-2, the V gene TRBV7-3, with 7 bases lining up with TRBD2. CDR3 size: 17 residues. Germline CDR1 is SGHTA and CDR2 is FQGTGA. Unmatched junction bases numbered 8, after V lost 2 bases and J lost 2 bases. CDR3 sequence reads: CASSLHPGLVNTGELFF. CDR3 coding DNA: TGTGCCAGCAGCTTACACCCTGGACTAGTAAACACCGGGGAGCTGTTTTTT.

This chain uses TRBV30 with TRBJ1-5, with no clear D. Trimming took 0 bases from V and 6 from J, leaving 18 bases between them. CDR1 GTSNPN and CDR2 SVGIG come from the germline V gene (reference sequence). The CDR3 length is 16 residues. CDR3 nucleotides: TGTGCCTGGAGTGTACGTAAGGCAGGAGGAGGTCAGCCCCAGCATTTT. Translated, it gives CAWSVRKAGGGQPQHF.

The chain is built from TRBV7-2 and TRBJ1-1, with 10 bases fitting TRBD1. This CDR3 spans 15 amino acids. Trimming at V came to 5 bases and at J to 5 bases, leaving 8 bases not matched to a gene. In germline, CDR1 is SGHTA, CDR2 FQGNSA. The CDR3 DNA is TGTGCCAGCAGCACGAGACAGGGGGCCGGGACTGAAGCTTTCTTT. The encoded protein is CASSTRQGAGTEAFF.

There are a few counts of this clone. The chain employs TRBV11-3 and TRBJ1-1, with D tentatively TRBD1 (6 bases). This CDR3 contains 14 residues. V shed 7 bases and J shed 2 bases, with 14 bases lying between them. CDR1 and CDR2 (germline): SGHNT, YENEEA. The CDR3 protein is CASTPGGHNTEAFF. The CDR3 region has the DNA TGTGCCAGCACCCCGGGGGGCCACAACACTGAAGCTTTCTTT. The variable domain in full, with the rest retrieved from reference TRBV11-3 and TRBJ1-1, is EAGVVQSPRYKIIEKKQPVAFWCNPISGHNTLYWYLQNLGQGPELLIRYENEEAVDDSQLPKDRFSAERLKGVDSTLKIQPAELGDSAVYLCASTPGGHNTEAFFGQGTRLTVV.

The V and J genes are TRBV4-1 and TRBJ1-2, with TRBD1 as a possible D gene (6 bases). The germline V and J ends were trimmed by 1 base and 4 bases, with 10 bases remaining between them. The germline V gene has CDR1 MGHRA and CDR2 YSYEKL. The CDR3 has 14 residues. The CDR3 nucleotides read TGCGCCAGCAGCCAAGGTGGACAGTCCTATGGCTACACCTTC. Encoded protein: CASSQGGQSYGYTF.

The chain carries TRBV6-5 and TRBJ2-7; TRBD2 matches 8 bases. Per the germline V gene, CDR1 is MNHEY and CDR2 is SVGAGI. Trimming at V came to 0 bases and at J to 5 bases, leaving 3 bases not matched to a gene. The CDR3 contains 14 residues. In DNA, the CDR3 is TGTGCCAGCAGTTACTCGACGGGGGGGGACGAGCAGTACTTC. It codes for CASSYSTGGDEQYF.

This rearrangement joins TRBV2 to TRBJ1-2; possibly TRBD1 for D (6 bases). V dropped 6 bases and J dropped 9 bases, with 17 bases sitting between them. Germline assignment: CDR1 SNHLY and CDR2 FYNNEI. The CDR3 loop spans 13 amino acids. The CDR3 protein is CASRRTALSSYTF. CDR3 DNA: TGTGCCAGCAGAAGGACAGCCCTTAGCAGCTACACCTTC.

The rearrangement joins TRBV4-1 to TRBJ2-7; 10 positions agree with TRBD2. J gave up 7 bases and V 3 bases, and 9 bases lay outside the gene matches. The CDR3 is 15 amino acids. CDR1 and CDR2 (germline): MGHRA, YSYEKL. The CDR3 DNA reads as TGCGCCAGCAGCCACCGAGCGGGAGGGCCGGAAGAGCAGTACTTC. As protein: CASSHRAGGPEEQYF.

J is TRBJ2-3 and V is TRBV7-2, with D maybe TRBD1 (5 bases). V lost 5 bases and J 4 bases, leaving 16 bases between the germline ends. Germline CDR1 reads SGHTA; CDR2 reads FQGNSA. This CDR3 comprises 15 residues. CDR3 region: CASSLGVGEADTQYF. CDR3 sequence (DNA): TGTGCCAGCAGCCTAGGGGTTGGTGAGGCAGATACGCAGTATTTT.

The chain recombines TRBV21-1 with TRBJ2-1; the D call in the table, TRBD2, was not verified against the DNA. TRBV21-1 is a listed pseudogene. This CDR3 has 15 amino acids. The CDR3 sequence is CASNFLQTPPPWQFF. The CDR3 nucleotides read TGTGCCAGCAATTTTCTTCAAACTCCCCCACCCTGGCAGTTCTTC.

This rearrangement joins TRBV6-5 to TRBJ1-1; 9 bases are a match to TRBD1. Trimming took 8 bases from V and 5 from J; bases not matched to a gene: 6. Germline V gives CDR1 MNHEY, CDR2 SVGAGI. The CDR3 sequence is 13 residues long. As DNA, the CDR3 is TGTGCCAGCTCCGACAGGGGGAGGACTGAAGCTTTCTTT. Translated: CASSDRGRTEAFF.